The 10 T cell receptor beta chains below come from one sample, sequenced in a study of shared clonotypes between healthy human individuals (TCRdb year 2020). For the CD8 naive samples, CD45RO-negative cells were positively selected for CCR7, yielding a CD45RA+CCR7+ population from which TemRA cells were excluded. The library was obtained by the immunoSEQ multiplex PCR assay. TCRdb mirrors the immuneACCESS table, restricted to in-frame sequences. Some clones are absent from its copies; in checked studies, under half trace to an unresolved V gene, and the reason for the others is unknown. Recorded for this sample are more than 2 million clones; 93% of them occurred a single time. Of the sample, approximately 1.6% is held by the ten largest clones. Input material: naive CD8+ T cells from PBMCs. What the cell subset or site label conveys for this sample: CD45RA+CCR7+. These receptors originate from a man aged 18 to 29 in good health. Some clones in this sample may be carry-over from other donors' samples.

This clone was recorded once. V gene TRBV7-9 combines with J gene TRBJ1-4; D unresolved. V was clipped by 4 bases and J by 5 bases, with 14 bases between them. The length of the CDR3 is 15 residues. Germline CDR1 SEHNR, CDR2 FQNEAQ (reference sequence). The CDR3, as DNA: TGTGCCAGCAGCTCATGGATGGCAATCAATGAAAAACTGTTTTTT. It codes for CASSSWMAINEKLFF.

A note on this clone: The same CDR3 arises from other DNA sequences in this sample as well. The DNA of the CDR3 is TGTGCCAGCAGTTTATCCCCCGGGACAGGGGCCTACGAGCAGTACTTC. It codes for CASSLSPGTGAYEQYF. J is TRBJ2-7 and V is TRBV27; TRBD1 matches 10 bases. Germline CDR1 MNHEY, CDR2 SMNVEV (reference sequence). Trimming at V came to 0 bases and at J to 2 bases, leaving 4 bases not matched to a gene. This CDR3 contains 16 residues.

Regarding this clone: Other DNA sequences in this specimen translate into the identical CDR3. The V call is TRBV27, the J call TRBJ1-2; 9 bases are a match to TRBD1. Germline CDR1 reads MNHEY; CDR2 reads SMNVEV (reference sequence). Trimming cost V 3 bases and J 3 bases; bases outside gene matches: 5. This CDR3 comprises 15 residues. CDR3 sequence (DNA): TGTGCCAGCAGTTTTCGGGGACAGGGATACTATGGCTACACCTTC. Amino acid sequence: CASSFRGQGYYGYTF.

J is TRBJ2-7 and V is TRBV25-1, with D possibly matching TRBD1 (6 bases). With 7 bases removed from V and 3 bases from J, the gap between germline ends came to 13 bases. The CDR3 length is 13 residues. Germline assignment: CDR1 MGHDK and CDR2 SYGVNS. CDR3 DNA: TGTGCCAGCAAACAGGGACACAACTACGAGCAGTACTTC. It codes for CASKQGHNYEQYF.

This clone was found once. CDR3 bases: TGCGCCAGCAGCCCGCGGGAGTGGGACACCGGGGAGCTGTTTTTT. Its protein is CASSPREWDTGELFF. The chain recombines TRBV4-3 with TRBJ2-2; 7 bases fit TRBD2. J lost 3 bases, V lost 4 bases, and 5 bases had no gene match. This CDR3 is built from 15 residues. Germline CDR1 reads LGHNA; CDR2 reads YSLEER.

J is TRBJ2-2 and V is TRBV27; D is unresolved. This CDR3 contains 16 residues. The germline gives CDR1 MNHEY, CDR2 SMNVEV (reference sequence). Trimming shortened V by 4 bases and J by 6 bases, and 18 bases separated the two germline ends. As DNA, the CDR3 is TGTGCCAGCAGTTCATCCCTAGGGATCTTTGCCGGGGAGCTGTTTTTT. This gives the protein CASSSSLGIFAGELFF.

The CDR3: CASGDSRNTGELFF. The CDR3 nucleotides are TGCGCCAGCGGGGACAGCAGGAACACCGGGGAGCTGTTTTTT. The chain uses TRBV10-2 and TRBJ2-2; 7 bases match TRBD1. Unmatched junction bases numbered 4, after V lost 8 bases and J lost 1 base. Germline lookup yields CDR1 WSHSY and CDR2 SAAADI. The CDR3 extends over 14 amino acids.

The V gene is TRBV6-6, the J gene TRBJ1-1, with D tentatively TRBD1 (5 bases). Trimming removed 6 bases from V and 8 bases from J, with 13 bases in between. The CDR3 spans 12 residues. CDR1 and CDR2 from the germline V gene are MNHNY and SVGAGI (reference sequence). The CDR3 loop reads CASSPGTFEAFF. The CDR3 coding sequence is TGTGCCAGCAGCCCCGGGACCTTCGAAGCTTTCTTT.

Here the CDR3 DNA reads TGTGCCAGCAGTACCCCAGGGGGTGAATACCTCCGAAGGCAGTACTTC. As protein: CASSTPGGEYLRRQYF. This chain uses TRBV28 with TRBJ2-7, with 7 bases matching TRBD1. The germline V gene encodes CDR1 MDHEN and CDR2 SYDVKM. The V and J ends lost 5 bases and 9 bases, in that order; junction bases with no gene match: 19. The CDR3 spans 16 residues.

The rearrangement uses TRBV27 and TRBJ1-2; D is perhaps TRBD1 (6 bases). Germline CDR1 is MNHEY and CDR2 is SMNVEV (reference sequence). The CDR3 length is 13 residues. Trimming pared 5 bases from V and 10 bases from J, leaving 17 bases between. The CDR3 loop reads CASSPDRPTVYTF. In nucleotides, the CDR3 is TGTGCCAGCAGTCCTGACAGGCCCACTGTCTACACCTTC.